The next 28 T cell receptor beta chains were all read from a single sample in a study of T-cell reconstitution after alpha-beta-depleted transplantation in children (dated by TCRdb to 2016 to 2017). The library was produced with PCR. Sequencing relied on an Illumina HiSeq 2500. Molecular barcoding was employed in the preparation of TCR libraries, with unique molecular identifiers being used to normalize TCRbeta repertoire quantification. Through fastp at Q25 and MiXCR, TCRdb rebuilt clones from the public reads, retaining in-frame beta chains. When rows share a CDR3 protein, they turn into one entry using the most common DNA and genes. This sample is represented by fewer than 350,000 distinct CDR3 sequences; roughly 7.8% of them were singletons. Around 10% of the sample is in the top ten clones. Per the publication, the treatment or condition label means: allogeneic hematopoietic cell transplantation with graft depleted of TCRalphabeta T cells and CD19 B cells.

For these receptors, no antigen is known. Study-wide conclusions, independent of this receptor: Over the following months the frequencies of hyperexpanded clones went down, and after one year T-cell counts and TCRbeta diversity were mostly credited to newly produced T cells.

This sample comprised peripheral blood, obtained 360 days after TCRalphabeta/CD19-depleted stem cell transplant. These receptors all stem from a female patient aged 2-15 years who had a stem cell transplant for Fanconi anemia, so the T cells may come from the graft donor.

The chain links TRBV6-1 to TRBJ2-1, with TRBD2 matching 14 bases. Germline CDR1 MNHNS, CDR2 SASEGT. J was trimmed by 1 base and V by 6 bases; bases with no gene match: 5. The CDR3 has 17 residues. The CDR3 sequence is CASSMTSGGGSYNEQFF. DNA of the CDR3: TGTGCCAGCAGCATGACTAGCGGGGGGGGTTCCTACAATGAGCAGTTCTTC.

In this sample, this clonotype turned up a few times. V usage is TRBV6-5 and J usage is TRBJ1-4, with D unresolved. Looked up from germline, CDR1 is MNHEY and CDR2 is SVGAGI. This CDR3 region has 15 residues. V was cut by 0 bases and J by 4 bases, with 9 bases left in between. CDR3 in amino acids: CASSYSAGGNEKLFF. CDR3 nucleotide sequence: TGTGCCAGCAGTTACTCCGCTGGTGGTAATGAAAAACTGTTTTTT.

At least ten counts were recorded for this clonotype. This rearrangement joins TRBV20-1 to TRBJ2-7; D is perhaps TRBD1 or TRBD2 (5 bases each). This CDR3 contains 14 residues. Germline V gives CDR1 DFQATT, CDR2 SNEGSKA (reference sequence). Deletions cut 3 bases from V and 6 bases from J, with 18 bases between. The DNA for the CDR3 is TGCAGTGCTAGGGTGGTGAGCCGTGGGGGCGAGCAGTACGTC. Amino acids: CSARVVSRGGEQYV.

This clonotype showed up many times. V gene TRBV29-1 combines with J gene TRBJ2-3, with 12 bases aligning to TRBD1. J gave up 4 bases and V 4 bases, and 9 bases lay outside the gene matches. CDR3 length: 16 residues. Germline V CDR1 and CDR2: SQVTM, ANQGSEA. The CDR3 protein is CSVGGPGTGGPDTQYF. CDR3 coding DNA: TGCAGCGTTGGCGGCCCCGGGACAGGGGGCCCAGATACGCAGTATTTT.

Many counts were recorded for this clonotype. The chain joins TRBV4-3 to TRBJ2-1; possibly TRBD1 for D (6 bases). V gave up 0 bases and J gave up 8 bases, with 17 bases separating them. The CDR3 is 16 amino acids. In germline, CDR1 is LGHNA, CDR2 YSLEER. The CDR3, as DNA: TGCGCCAGCAGCCAAGATGGGGGCCCCGGGGTTGATGAGCAGTTCTTC. Protein sequence: CASSQDGGPGVDEQFF.

There are many counts of this clonotype. The chain recombines TRBV4-2 with TRBJ2-3; 12 nucleotides align to TRBD1. V trimming: 0 bases; J trimming: 6 bases; junction bases outside the gene matches: 7. Germline V CDR1 and CDR2: LGHNA, YNFKEQ. The CDR3 loop spans 17 amino acids. The CDR3 bases are TGTGCCAGCAGCCAAGATCTTGGGACAGGGGGCGTCGATACGCAGTATTTT. It is translated as CASSQDLGTGGVDTQYF.

This clonotype appeared many times. The V gene is TRBV6-5, the J gene TRBJ1-6; TRBD1 matches 9 bases. Germline CDR1 reads MNHEY; CDR2 reads SVGAGI. The CDR3 consists of 17 residues. The junction had 9 bases not matched to a gene; V was cut back by 2 bases and J by 7 bases. CDR3 bases: TGTGCCAGCAGTTACCAACAGGGGGCGGCCTCCAATTCACCCCTCCACTTT. This sequence encodes CASSYQQGAASNSPLHF.

Details on this clonotype: The CDR3 does not end in the conserved phenylalanine or tryptophan, so this is likely a read error. V usage is TRBV7-3 and J usage is TRBJ1-3, with 10 bases matching TRBD1. Trimming removed 5 bases from V and 10 bases from J; junction bases left unmatched: 8. The CDR3 is 14 residues long. Germline V CDR1 and CDR2: SGHTA, FQGTGA. The CDR3 here is CASSLRDRGLTIYL. The DNA of the CDR3 is TGTGCCAGCAGCCTCCGGGACAGGGGTCTAACCATATATTTA.

This clonotype was found many times. The V and J genes are TRBV9 and TRBJ2-3; the D gene is possibly TRBD2 (6 bases). This CDR3 contains 16 residues. From germline, CDR1 is SGDLS and CDR2 YYNGEE. V lost 4 bases to trimming and J lost 6 bases, with 21 bases between them. CDR3 DNA: TGTGCCAGCAGCCCTCTCCGAGGGCTGACTAGTGATACGCAGTATTTT. Translating gives CASSPLRGLTSDTQYF.

In its sample, this clonotype was seen many times. The V gene is TRBV7-2, the J gene TRBJ2-1, with D perhaps matching TRBD1 (6 bases). V lost 4 bases and J 4 bases, leaving 14 bases between the germline ends. The CDR3 has 15 amino acids. In germline, CDR1 is SGHTA, CDR2 FQGNSA. The CDR3 loop is CASSSTGNYYNEQFF. The CDR3 bases are TGTGCCAGCAGCTCGACAGGCAATTATTACAATGAGCAGTTCTTC.

The gene calls are TRBV18 and TRBJ1-1; D might be TRBD1 (6 bases). This CDR3 comprises 15 residues. Deletions cut 5 bases from V and 0 bases from J, with 13 bases between. Germline V CDR1 and CDR2: KGHSH, LQKENI. The CDR3 spells CASSDPGTMNTEAFF. The CDR3 nucleotides are TGTGCCAGCTCAGACCCCGGGACAATGAACACTGAAGCTTTCTTT.

This clonotype came up a few times. The rearrangement links TRBV19 to TRBJ1-2; TRBD1 aligns across 7 bases. The V segment lost 5 bases and the J segment 7 bases; nucleotides outside the gene matches: 7. Germline CDR1 LNHDA, CDR2 SQIVND (reference sequence). The CDR3 spans 13 residues. CDR3 DNA sequence: TGTGCCAGTAGTCGCGACAGGGTAGTTGGCTACACCTTC. As protein: CASSRDRVVGYTF.

The chain is built from TRBV3-1 and TRBJ2-1; D perhaps matches TRBD2 (7 bases). The CDR3 loop spans 17 amino acids. Germline V gives CDR1 LGHDT, CDR2 YNNKEL (reference sequence). V was shortened by 3 bases and J by 0 bases, with 15 bases between the two germline ends. CDR3: CASSHDLRGASYNEQFF. For the CDR3, the DNA is TGTGCCAGCAGCCATGATCTTCGGGGGGCCTCCTACAATGAGCAGTTCTTC.

The genes are TRBV5-1 and TRBJ1-3; D is unclear. V was pared by 3 bases and J by 0 bases, with 4 bases between. Germline CDR1 is SGHRS and CDR2 is YFSETQ. The CDR3 extends over 13 amino acids. The CDR3: CASSSYSGNTIYF. CDR3 DNA sequence: TGCGCCAGCAGCTCTTACTCTGGAAACACCATATATTTT.

V and J are TRBV28 and TRBJ1-1; 8 positions match TRBD1. J gave up 5 bases and V 4 bases, and 6 bases lay outside the gene matches. Germline assignment: CDR1 MDHEN and CDR2 SYDVKM. This CDR3 spans 14 amino acids. The DNA of the CDR3 is TGTGCCAGCAGTTGGACAGGGTTTGGGACTGAAGCTTTCTTT. Protein product: CASSWTGFGTEAFF.

This chain uses TRBV3-1 with TRBJ1-1; no firm D call. Looked up from germline, CDR1 is LGHDT and CDR2 is YNNKEL (reference sequence). V gave up 3 bases and J gave up 0 bases, with 5 bases separating them. The CDR3 length is 13 residues. CDR3 bases: TGTGCCAGCAGCCAGTCAGTGAACACTGAAGCTTTCTTT. Its protein product is CASSQSVNTEAFF.

This clonotype was picked up a small number of times. The chain has TRBV5-1 and TRBJ1-6; weak D call: TRBD1 (5 bases). The CDR3 spans 17 residues. The germline gives CDR1 SGHRS, CDR2 YFSETQ. V was shortened by 0 bases and J by 1 base, with 11 bases between the two germline ends. Here the CDR3 DNA reads TGCGCCAGCAGCTTGGATTCGGGGGGTTCCTATAATTCACCCCTCCACTTT. Amino acids: CASSLDSGGSYNSPLHF.

This clonotype was seen more than once but under ten times. The gene calls are TRBV7-8 and TRBJ2-2, with TRBD1 identical over 9 bases. CDR3 length: 15 amino acids. The germline gives CDR1 SGHVS, CDR2 FQNEAQ. V lost 6 bases to trimming and J lost 7 bases; unmatched junction nucleotides: 9. CDR3 bases: TGTGCCAGCAGGACAATACAGGGGGCGGTCGGGGAGCTGTTTTTT. As protein: CASRTIQGAVGELFF.

This clonotype was observed a few times. The chain uses TRBV28 and TRBJ1-1; tentative D call: TRBD1 (6 bases). Per the germline V gene, CDR1 is MDHEN and CDR2 is SYDVKM. Trimming took 6 bases from V and 4 from J, leaving 12 bases between them. This CDR3 has 13 residues. The CDR3: CASRAKGVTEAFF. The CDR3 DNA is TGTGCCAGCAGGGCCAAGGGGGTCACTGAAGCTTTCTTT.

This clonotype was counted many times. This chain connects TRBV27 to TRBJ1-1; no firm D call. CDR1 and CDR2 from the germline V gene are MNHEY and SMNVEV (reference sequence). V was cut by 4 bases and J by 1 base, with 10 bases left in between. This CDR3 has 14 amino acids. CDR3 loop: CASSYTAQNTEAFF. CDR3 DNA sequence: TGTGCCAGCAGTTATACGGCCCAGAACACTGAAGCTTTCTTT.

Ten or more counts support this clonotype. The chain combines TRBV12-3 or TRBV12-4 with TRBJ2-5; D uncertain. This CDR3 has 12 amino acids. V was cut by 8 bases and J by 5 bases, with 12 bases left in between. This CDR3 is CASGWGGETQYF. The CDR3 DNA is TGTGCCAGCGGATGGGGTGGGGAGACCCAGTACTTC.

Regarding this clonotype: Just one base apart from a much larger clone, this may be a read error. This chain links TRBV27 with TRBJ2-3; 8 bases line up with TRBD2. J lost 8 bases, V lost 11 bases, and 9 bases had no gene match. Germline V gene data show CDR1 as MNHEY and CDR2 as SMNVEV (reference sequence). The CDR3 extends over 12 amino acids. CDR3 sequence (DNA): TGTGCCGCAGGGCTAGCGGGCGGTACGCAGTATTTT. This gives the protein CAAGLAGGTQYF.

V and J are TRBV10-2 and TRBJ2-5; no firm D call. V was cut by 6 bases and J by 5 bases, with 7 bases left in between. Per germline, CDR1 WSHSY and CDR2 SAAADI. The CDR3 runs to 11 residues. CDR3 in DNA: TGCGCCAGCAGGTCTGAGGAGACCCAGTACTTC. Translation gives CASRSEETQYF.

This clonotype was detected ten times or more. This CDR3 reads CASRDLRGEAFF. As DNA, the CDR3 is TGTGCCAGCAGAGACCTAAGGGGGGAAGCTTTCTTT. V is TRBV25-1 and J is TRBJ1-1; TRBD1 is a possible D gene (6 bases). V dropped 6 bases and J dropped 8 bases, with 13 bases sitting between them. There are 12 residues in the CDR3. Germline CDR1 is MGHDK and CDR2 is SYGVNS.

This clonotype was counted many times. The chain uses TRBV27 and TRBJ2-1; 13 positions agree with TRBD2. From germline, CDR1 is MNHEY and CDR2 SMNVEV (reference sequence). CDR3 length equals 18 residues. Unmatched junction bases numbered 7, after V lost 0 bases and J lost 5 bases. CDR3 DNA: TGTGCCAGCAGTTTATCGGGACTAGCGGGACTAGTGAACAATGAGCAGTTCTTC. It translates to CASSLSGLAGLVNNEQFF.

This clonotype was picked up many times. The chain combines TRBV6-5 with TRBJ2-7, with a weak D call TRBD1 (5 bases). This CDR3 contains 17 residues. From germline, CDR1 is MNHEY and CDR2 SVGAGI. V lost 4 bases to trimming and J lost 0 bases, with 19 bases between them. Here the CDR3 DNA reads TGTGCCAGCAGTTTGCGTAGCAGGGATTCGTACTCCTACGAGCAGTACTTC. Translation gives CASSLRSRDSYSYEQYF.

In this sample, this clonotype turned up many times. V gene TRBV5-6 combines with J gene TRBJ2-3; 7 bases agree with TRBD2. J gave up 1 base and V 3 bases, and 5 bases lay outside the gene matches. In germline, CDR1 is SGHDT, CDR2 YYEEEE. The CDR3 extends over 15 amino acids. The DNA for the CDR3 is TGTGCCAGCAGCTGGGAGCTAGCGGGCACAGATACGCAGTATTTT. Its translation is CASSWELAGTDTQYF. Drawing the rest from reference TRBV5-6 and TRBJ2-3, the complete variable domain is DAGVTQSPTHLIKTRGQQVTLRCSPKSGHDTVSWYQQALGQGPQFIFQYYEEEERQRGNFPDRFSGHQFPNYSSELNVNALLLGDSALYLCASSWELAGTDTQYFGPGTRLTVL.

This clonotype was seen only a few times. The chain employs TRBV25-1 and TRBJ2-5; 10 bases match TRBD1. The CDR3 sequence is 13 residues long. V lost 6 bases and J lost 5; bases outside the gene matches: 3. CDR1 and CDR2 from the germline V gene are MGHDK and SYGVNS. In DNA form, the CDR3 reads TGTGCCAGCAGCGGACAGGGGGACGAGACCCAGTACTTC. Amino acids: CASSGQGDETQYF. Drawing the rest from reference TRBV25-1 and TRBJ2-5, the complete variable domain is EADIYQTPRYLVIGTGKKITLECSQTMGHDKMYWYQQDPGMELHLIHYSYGVNSTEKGDLSSESTVSRIRTEHFPLTLESARPSHTSQYLCASSGQGDETQYFGPGTRLLVL.